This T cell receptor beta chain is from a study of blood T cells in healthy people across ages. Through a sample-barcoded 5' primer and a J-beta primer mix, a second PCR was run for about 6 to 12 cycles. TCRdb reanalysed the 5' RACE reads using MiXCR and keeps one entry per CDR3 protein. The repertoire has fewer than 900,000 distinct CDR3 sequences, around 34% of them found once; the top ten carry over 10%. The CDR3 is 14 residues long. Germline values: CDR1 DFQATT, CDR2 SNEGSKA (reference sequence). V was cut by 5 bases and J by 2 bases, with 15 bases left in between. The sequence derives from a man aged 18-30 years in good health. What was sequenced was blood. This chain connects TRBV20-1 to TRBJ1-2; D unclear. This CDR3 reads CSAQKTQGNYGYTF. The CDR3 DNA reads TGCAGTGCTCAGAAAACACAAGGGAACTATGGCTACACCTTC.